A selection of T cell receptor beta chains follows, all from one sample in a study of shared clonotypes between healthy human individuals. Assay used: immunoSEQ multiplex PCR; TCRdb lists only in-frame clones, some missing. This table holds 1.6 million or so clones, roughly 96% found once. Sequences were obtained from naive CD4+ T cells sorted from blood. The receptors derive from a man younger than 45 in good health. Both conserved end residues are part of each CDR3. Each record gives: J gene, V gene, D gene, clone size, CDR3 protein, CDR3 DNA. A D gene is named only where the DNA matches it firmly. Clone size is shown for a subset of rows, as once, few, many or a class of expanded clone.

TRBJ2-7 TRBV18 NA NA CASSPLETPGYEQYF TGTGCCAGCTCACCACTGGAGACTCCAGGCTACGAGCAGTACTTC
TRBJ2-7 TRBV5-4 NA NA CASSLVGSYEQYF TGTGCCAGCAGCTTGGTCGGATCCTACGAGCAGTACTTC
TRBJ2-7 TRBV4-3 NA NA CASSQDLSYEQYF TGCGCCAGCAGCCAAGATCTGTCCTACGAGCAGTACTTC
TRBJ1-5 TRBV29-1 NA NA CSAGQYDQPQHF TGCAGCGCCGGACAGTACGATCAGCCCCAGCATTTT
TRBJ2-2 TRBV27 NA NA CASSWAHLGRELFF TGTGCCAGCTCTTGGGCCCACTTAGGACGGGAGCTGTTTTTT
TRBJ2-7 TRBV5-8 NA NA CASSLFQRNSYEQYF TGTGCCAGCAGCTTGTTCCAGCGGAACTCCTACGAGCAGTACTTC
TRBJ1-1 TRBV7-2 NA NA CASSLDRGTEAFF TGTGCCAGCAGCTTAGATCGGGGCACTGAAGCTTTCTTT
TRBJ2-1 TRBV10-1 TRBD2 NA CASSINPGGYNEQFF TGCGCCAGCAGTATAAACCCGGGAGGTTACAATGAGCAGTTCTTC
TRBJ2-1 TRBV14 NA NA CASSLTYHEQFF TGTGCCAGCAGCCTTACCTACCATGAGCAGTTCTTC
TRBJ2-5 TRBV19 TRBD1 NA CASSMVGQGQETQYF TGTGCCAGTAGTATGGTAGGACAGGGCCAAGAGACCCAGTACTTC
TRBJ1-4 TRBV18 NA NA CASSPREGFNEKLFF TGTGCCAGCTCACCCCGGGAGGGATTTAATGAAAAACTGTTTTTT
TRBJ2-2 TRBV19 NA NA CASRGGADGELFF TGTGCCAGTAGGGGGGGCGCAGACGGGGAGCTGTTTTTT
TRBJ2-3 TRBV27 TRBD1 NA CASNARGFGDTQYF TGTGCCAGCAACGCCAGGGGGTTTGGCGATACGCAGTATTTT
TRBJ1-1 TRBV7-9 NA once CASSLTNFEAFF TGTGCCAGCAGCCTAACTAATTTTGAAGCTTTCTTT
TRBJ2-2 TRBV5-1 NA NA CASSAMGYTGELFF TGCGCCAGCAGCGCGATGGGGTATACCGGGGAGCTGTTTTTT
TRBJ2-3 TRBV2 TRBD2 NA CASSVRLAGGPSTDTQYF TGTGCCAGCAGTGTTCGTCTAGCGGGAGGGCCTAGCACAGATACGCAGTATTTT
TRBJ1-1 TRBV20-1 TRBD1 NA CSARLTGFAFF TGCAGTGCTAGACTGACAGGGTTTGCTTTCTTT
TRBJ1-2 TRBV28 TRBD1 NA CASSPTGDHYGYTF TGTGCCAGCAGCCCCACAGGGGATCACTATGGCTACACCTTC
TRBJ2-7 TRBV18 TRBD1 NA CASSPDRRYSYEQYF TGTGCCAGCTCACCGGACAGGCGATACTCCTACGAGCAGTACTTC
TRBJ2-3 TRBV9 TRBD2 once CASSVTSGITDTQYF TGTGCCAGCAGCGTTACAAGCGGGATAACAGATACGCAGTATTTT
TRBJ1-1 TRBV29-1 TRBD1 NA CSVDSRGGTEAFF TGCAGCGTTGACAGCAGGGGGGGAACTGAAGCTTTCTTT
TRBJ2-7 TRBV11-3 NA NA CASSFGFLGEQYF TGTGCCAGCAGCTTCGGGTTTTTAGGCGAGCAGTACTTC
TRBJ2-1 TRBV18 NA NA CASSPKGGGAEQFF TGTGCCAGCTCACCGAAGGGGGGGGGTGCTGAGCAGTTCTTC
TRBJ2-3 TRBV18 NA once CASSPLATADTQYF TGTGCCAGCTCACCGCTCGCGACGGCAGATACGCAGTATTTT
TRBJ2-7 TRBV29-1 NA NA CSVVPDSYEQYF TGCAGCGTTGTCCCCGATTCCTACGAGCAGTACTTC
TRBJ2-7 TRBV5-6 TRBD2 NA CASSKGLAGVSYEQYF TGTGCCAGCAGCAAGGGACTAGCGGGAGTGTCCTACGAGCAGTACTTC
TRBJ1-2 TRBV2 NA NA CASRPTGGGYTF TGTGCCAGCAGACCGACAGGAGGTGGCTACACCTTC
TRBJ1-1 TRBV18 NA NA CASSPPITYKGRTEAFF TGTGCCAGCTCACCGCCGATCACCTATAAGGGGAGAACTGAAGCTTTCTTT
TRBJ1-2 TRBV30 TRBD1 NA CARGTGRGGYTF TGTGCCCGAGGGACAGGGCGAGGTGGCTACACCTTC
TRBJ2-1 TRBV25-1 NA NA CASSEQESPYNEQFF TGTGCCAGCAGTGAACAAGAATCCCCCTACAATGAGCAGTTCTTC
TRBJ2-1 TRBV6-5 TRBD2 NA CASSSSGANYNEQFF TGTGCCAGCAGTTCTAGCGGGGCAAACTACAATGAGCAGTTCTTC
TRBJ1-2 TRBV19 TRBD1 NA CASSAQQGVGGGYTF TGTGCCAGTAGTGCCCAACAGGGGGTTGGAGGAGGCTACACCTTC
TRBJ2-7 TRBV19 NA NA CASSPAGLRIYEQYF TGTGCCAGTAGTCCCGCAGGTTTGCGAATCTACGAGCAGTACTTC
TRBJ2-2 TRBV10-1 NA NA CATAVNWRVGLNTGELFF TGCGCTACAGCAGTGAACTGGAGGGTGGGGTTGAACACCGGGGAGCTGTTTTTT
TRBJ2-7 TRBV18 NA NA CASSPLLGGRSYEQYF TGTGCCAGCTCACCGCTTTTGGGGGGCAGGTCCTACGAGCAGTACTTC
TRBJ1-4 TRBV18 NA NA CASSPPESNEKLFF TGTGCCAGCTCACCACCGGAATCAAATGAAAAACTGTTTTTT
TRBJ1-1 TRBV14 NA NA CASSQLLSLNTEAFF TGTGCCAGCAGCCAATTGCTCTCTCTAAACACTGAAGCTTTCTTT
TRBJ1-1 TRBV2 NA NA CARGGRGNTEAFF TGTGCCAGAGGAGGGAGAGGGAACACTGAAGCTTTCTTT
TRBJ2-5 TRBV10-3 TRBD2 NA CAISGSSGIETQYF TGTGCCATCAGTGGCTCTAGCGGGATAGAGACCCAGTACTTC
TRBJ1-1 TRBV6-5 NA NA CASRITGSTEAFF TGTGCCAGCAGGATTACAGGGAGCACTGAAGCTTTCTTT
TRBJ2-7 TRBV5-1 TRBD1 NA CASSPQGLGSYEQYF TGCGCCAGCAGCCCACAGGGGTTGGGATCCTACGAGCAGTACTTC
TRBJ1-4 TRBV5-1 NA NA CASSLASTNEKLFF TGCGCCAGCAGCTTGGCCAGCACCAATGAAAAACTGTTTTTT
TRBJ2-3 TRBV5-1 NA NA CASSFSGITDTQYF TGCGCCAGCAGCTTCTCTGGGATCACAGATACGCAGTATTTT
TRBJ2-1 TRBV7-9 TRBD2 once CASSAPPSGNEQFF TGTGCCAGCAGCGCCCCCCCTAGCGGTAATGAGCAGTTCTTC
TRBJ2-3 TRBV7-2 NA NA CASSRRTLGTDTQYF TGTGCCAGCAGCCGCCGGACTTTAGGGACAGATACGCAGTATTTT
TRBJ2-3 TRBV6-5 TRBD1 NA CASSYETGSDTQYF TGTGCCAGCAGTTACGAGACAGGGTCAGATACGCAGTATTTT
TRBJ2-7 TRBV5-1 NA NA CASSFSAQASYEQYF TGCGCCAGCAGCTTTTCGGCGCAAGCCTCCTACGAGCAGTACTTC
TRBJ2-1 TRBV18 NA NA CASSPFMGSRPEQFF TGTGCCAGCTCACCTTTCATGGGGTCAAGGCCTGAGCAGTTCTTC
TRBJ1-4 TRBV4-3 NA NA CASSQGSRVYDEKLFF TGCGCCAGCAGCCAAGGGTCCAGGGTATATGATGAAAAACTGTTTTTT
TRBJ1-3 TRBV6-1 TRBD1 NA CASGPYRGAGNTIYF TGTGCCAGCGGGCCCTACAGGGGGGCTGGAAACACCATATATTTT
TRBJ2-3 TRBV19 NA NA CASTQQPGTDTQYF TGTGCCAGTACCCAACAGCCCGGGACAGATACGCAGTATTTT
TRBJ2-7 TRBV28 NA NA CASRGGHIHEQYF TGTGCCAGCAGAGGGGGACATATCCACGAGCAGTACTTC
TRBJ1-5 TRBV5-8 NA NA CASSLGFALGPQHF TGTGCCAGCAGCTTGGGGTTTGCCTTAGGCCCCCAGCATTTT
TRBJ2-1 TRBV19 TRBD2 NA CASSIVVAGAHEQFF TGTGCCAGTAGTATAGTCGTAGCGGGAGCCCATGAGCAGTTCTTC
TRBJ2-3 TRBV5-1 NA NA CASTGTGTDTQYF TGCGCCAGCACAGGCACAGGCACAGATACGCAGTATTTT